The source of this T cell receptor beta chain is a study of low-dose radiotherapy and immunotherapy resistance in tumors. Turning to the study itself: Treatment of Cohort 2 consisted of 1 Gy per fraction every two weeks, amounting to 13 Gy over 26 weeks. Aspirin 300 mg, taken orally and daily, was given to patients for four cycles from cycle 1 day 1.

Documented time point: after trial treatment. This sample's treatment: LDRT plus nivolumab, ipilimumab, low-dose cyclophosphamide and aspirin (RACIN trial). In the RACIN dose-escalation trial, donors got nivolumab plus ipilimumab with aspirin, cyclophosphamide and radiotherapy. Eligibility criteria specified advanced solid malignancies devoid of tumor-infiltrating lymphocytes. Germline V gene data show CDR1 as LGHNT and CDR2 as FRNRAP. V lost 0 bases to trimming and J lost 0 bases; unmatched junction nucleotides: 5. The CDR3 length is 19 residues. Primers targeting TRAV and TRBV primed first-strand cDNA, covering alpha and beta chains. A roughly 19-cycle PCR with a constant-region primer and V-primer adapter amplified TCRs. TCRdb itself ran the reads through MiXCR, one entry per CDR3 protein. Of some 94,000 distinct CDR3 sequences listed, 20% to 25% are singletons.

This rearrangement joins TRBV12-5 to TRBJ2-2; 12 bases are a match to TRBD2. The clonotype comes from a female donor with ovarian cancer. This material consisted of PBMCs, taken after low-dose radiotherapy plus immunotherapy. CDR3 DNA: TGTGCTAGTGGTTTGGTCCTAGCGGGGGGGATAGCGAACACCGGGGAGCTGTTTTTT. The encoded protein is CASGLVLAGGIANTGELFF.